The 3 T cell receptor beta chains given below trace back to one sample, sequenced in a study of blood T cell repertoires in COVID-19. Some clones are missing from TCRdb's copy, which holds only in-frame ones; the method was immunoSEQ multiplex PCR. The data hold more than 150,000 clones, with 87% observed a single time. Sequencing was done on a sample of PBMCs or T cells enriched from blood (not recorded which). These receptors were taken from a woman aged 30 to 39 who had recovered from COVID-19.

Written as DNA, the CDR3 is TGTGCCAGTAGTATAGCCCGGGTGGCCAACACTGAAGCTTTCTTT. Its translation is CASSIARVANTEAFF. The chain joins TRBV19 to TRBJ1-1; D gene unclear. The CDR3 is 15 residues long. The V gene's germline CDR1 is LNHDA and CDR2 SQIVND (reference sequence). V lost 1 base and J 2 bases, leaving 11 bases between the germline ends.

The V call is TRBV7-9, the J call TRBJ1-2, with D possibly matching TRBD1 (5 bases). The CDR3 contains 15 residues. Between the trimmed V and J ends, which lost 4 bases and 5 bases, there was a span of 17 bases. Per germline, CDR1 SEHNR and CDR2 FQNEAQ (reference sequence). CDR3 protein: CASSSSGRKEYGYTF. As DNA, the CDR3 is TGTGCCAGCAGCTCCTCAGGGAGGAAGGAATATGGCTACACCTTC.

The CDR3 DNA is TGTGCCAGCAGCTTAGAGGTAGCGGGAGGGTTGATGACCTACAATGAGCAGTTCTTC. Translated: CASSLEVAGGLMTYNEQFF. V is TRBV7-8 and J is TRBJ2-1; TRBD2 agrees at 11 bases. Germline assignment: CDR1 SGHVS and CDR2 FQNEAQ. There are 19 residues in the CDR3. J lost 2 bases, V lost 1 base, and 10 bases had no gene match.